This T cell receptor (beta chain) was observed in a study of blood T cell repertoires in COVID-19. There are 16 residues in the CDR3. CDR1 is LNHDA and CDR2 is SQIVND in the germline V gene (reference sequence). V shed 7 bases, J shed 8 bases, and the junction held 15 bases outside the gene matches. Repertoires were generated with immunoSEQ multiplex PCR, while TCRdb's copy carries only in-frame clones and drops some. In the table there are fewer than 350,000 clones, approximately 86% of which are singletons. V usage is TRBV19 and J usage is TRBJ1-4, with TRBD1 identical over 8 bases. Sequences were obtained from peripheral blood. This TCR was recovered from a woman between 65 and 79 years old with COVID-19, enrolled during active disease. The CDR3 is CASTVTGAPWAEKLFF. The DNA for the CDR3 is TGTGCCAGTACCGTGACAGGGGCCCCCTGGGCCGAAAAACTGTTTTTT.